The source of this TCR beta chain is a study of early T cells in non-severe SARS-CoV-2 infection. Background on the study: The input, bulk RNA from unsorted whole blood, was sequenced, and chains were unpaired. The study, taken as a whole, reports: Clonotype matching in VDJdb favored anti-spike CD8 responses and did not capture private and CD4 specificities.

A note on this clonotype: Antigen: not known.

Separate cDNA molecules each had unique molecular identifiers attached to them. One entry per CDR3 protein results from TCRdb running MiXCR on the 5' RACE reads. The sample lists some 22,000 distinct CDR3 sequences, about 4.3% occurring once. Trimming pared 3 bases from V and 2 bases from J, leaving 8 bases between. Germline CDR1 is SEHNR and CDR2 is FQNEAQ (reference sequence). CDR3 length equals 14 residues. The J gene is TRBJ2-1, the V gene TRBV7-9; D remains unclear. This clonotype was obtained from an adult who was a healthcare worker with PCR-confirmed SARS-CoV-2 infection or an uninfected control (not recorded which). Sequenced: whole blood. The CDR3 bases are TGTGCCAGCAGCTTTTCCAATCCCTACAATGAGCAGTTCTTC. Its translation: CASSFSNPYNEQFF.